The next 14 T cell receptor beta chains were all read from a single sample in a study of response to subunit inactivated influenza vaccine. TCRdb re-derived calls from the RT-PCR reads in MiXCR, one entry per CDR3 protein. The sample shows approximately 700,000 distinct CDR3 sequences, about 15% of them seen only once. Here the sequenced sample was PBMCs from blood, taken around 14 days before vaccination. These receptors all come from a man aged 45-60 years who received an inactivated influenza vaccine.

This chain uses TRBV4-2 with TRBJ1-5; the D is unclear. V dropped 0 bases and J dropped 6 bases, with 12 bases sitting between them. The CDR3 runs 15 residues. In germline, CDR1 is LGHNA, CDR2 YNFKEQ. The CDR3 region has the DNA TGTGCCAGCAGCCAAGAACGCTCCGGTTTTCAGCCCCAGCATTTT. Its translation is CASSQERSGFQPQHF.

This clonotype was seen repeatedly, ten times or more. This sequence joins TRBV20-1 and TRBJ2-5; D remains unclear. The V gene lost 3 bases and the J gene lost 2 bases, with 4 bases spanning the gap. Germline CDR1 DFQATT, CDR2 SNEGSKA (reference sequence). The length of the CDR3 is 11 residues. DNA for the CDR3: TGCAGTGCTAGTATGCAAGAGACCCAGTACTTC. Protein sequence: CSASMQETQYF.

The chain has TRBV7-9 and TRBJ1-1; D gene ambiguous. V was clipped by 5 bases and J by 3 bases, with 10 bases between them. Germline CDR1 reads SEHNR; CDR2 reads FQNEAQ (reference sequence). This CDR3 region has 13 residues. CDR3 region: CASSQPGDTEAFF. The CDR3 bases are TGTGCCAGCAGCCAGCCCGGAGACACTGAAGCTTTCTTT.

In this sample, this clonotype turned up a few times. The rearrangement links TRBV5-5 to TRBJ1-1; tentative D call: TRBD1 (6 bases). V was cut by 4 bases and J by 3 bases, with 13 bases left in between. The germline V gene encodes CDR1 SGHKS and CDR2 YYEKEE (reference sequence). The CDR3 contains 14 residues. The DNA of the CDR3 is TGTGCCAGCAGCCCGCGGTACAGGGACACTGAAGCTTTCTTT. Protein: CASSPRYRDTEAFF. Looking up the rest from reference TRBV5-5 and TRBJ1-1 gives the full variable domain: DAGVTQSPTHLIKTRGQQVTLRCSPISGHKSVSWYQQVLGQGPQFIFQYYEKEERGRGNFPDRFSARQFPNYSSELNVNALLLGDSALYLCASSPRYRDTEAFFGQGTRLTVV.

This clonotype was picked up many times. CDR3 protein: CASSPPPVNTEAFF. CDR3 nucleotide sequence: TGTGCCAGCAGCCCGCCCCCAGTGAACACTGAAGCTTTCTTT. The chain combines TRBV5-5 with TRBJ1-1; D is ambiguous. The length of the CDR3 is 14 residues. The germline CDR1 and CDR2 sequences are SGHKS and YYEKEE (reference sequence). V was trimmed by 4 bases and J by 0 bases, leaving 10 bases between them.

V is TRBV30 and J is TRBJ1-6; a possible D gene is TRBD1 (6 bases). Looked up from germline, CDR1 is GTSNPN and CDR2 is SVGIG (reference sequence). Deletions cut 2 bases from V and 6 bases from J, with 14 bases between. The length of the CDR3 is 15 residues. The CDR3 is CAWSLRQAPNSPLHF. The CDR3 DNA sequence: TGTGCCTGGAGTTTAAGACAGGCCCCTAATTCACCCCTCCACTTT. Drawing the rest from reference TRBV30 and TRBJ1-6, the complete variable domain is SQTIHQWPATLVQPVGSPLSLECTVEGTSNPNLYWYRQAAGRGLQLLFYSVGIGQISSEVPQNLSASRPQDRQFILSSKKLLLSDSGFYLCAWSLRQAPNSPLHFGNGTRLTVT.

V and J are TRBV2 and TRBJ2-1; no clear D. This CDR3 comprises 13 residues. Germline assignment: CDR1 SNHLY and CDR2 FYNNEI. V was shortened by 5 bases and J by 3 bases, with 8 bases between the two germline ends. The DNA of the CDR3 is TGTGCCAGCAGTTTACAGTTCTACAATGAGCAGTTCTTC. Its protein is CASSLQFYNEQFF. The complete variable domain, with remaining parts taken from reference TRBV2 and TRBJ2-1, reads EPEVTQTPSHQVTQMGQEVILRCVPISNHLYFYWYRQILGQKVEFLVSFYNNEISEKSEIFDDQFSVERPDGSNFTLKIRSTKLEDSAMYFCASSLQFYNEQFFGPGTRLTVL.

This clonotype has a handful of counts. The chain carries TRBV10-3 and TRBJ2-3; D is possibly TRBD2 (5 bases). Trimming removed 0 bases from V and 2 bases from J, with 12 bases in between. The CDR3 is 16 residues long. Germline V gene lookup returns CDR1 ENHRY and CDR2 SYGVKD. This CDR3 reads CAISESTGRNTDTQYF. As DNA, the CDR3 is TGTGCCATCAGTGAGTCGACGGGGAGAAACACAGATACGCAGTATTTT.

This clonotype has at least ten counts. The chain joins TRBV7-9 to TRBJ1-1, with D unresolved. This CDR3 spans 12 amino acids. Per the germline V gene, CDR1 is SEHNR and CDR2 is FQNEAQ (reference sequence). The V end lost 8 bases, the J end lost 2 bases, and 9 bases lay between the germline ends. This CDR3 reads CASGKDNTEAFF. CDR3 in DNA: TGTGCCAGCGGCAAAGATAACACTGAAGCTTTCTTT.

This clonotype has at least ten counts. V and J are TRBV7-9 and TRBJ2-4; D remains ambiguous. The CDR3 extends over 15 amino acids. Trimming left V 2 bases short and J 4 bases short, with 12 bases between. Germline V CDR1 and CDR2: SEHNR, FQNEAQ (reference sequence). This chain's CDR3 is CASSLSLFQKNIQYF. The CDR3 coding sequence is TGTGCCAGCAGCTTAAGTTTGTTTCAGAAAAACATTCAGTACTTC.

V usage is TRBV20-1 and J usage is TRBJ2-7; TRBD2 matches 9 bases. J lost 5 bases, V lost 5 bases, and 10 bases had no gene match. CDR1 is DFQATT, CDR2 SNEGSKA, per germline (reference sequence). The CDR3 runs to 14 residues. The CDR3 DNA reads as TGCAGTGCTCATAGCGGGGGCACGTACCACGAGCAGTACTTC. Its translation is CSAHSGGTYHEQYF.

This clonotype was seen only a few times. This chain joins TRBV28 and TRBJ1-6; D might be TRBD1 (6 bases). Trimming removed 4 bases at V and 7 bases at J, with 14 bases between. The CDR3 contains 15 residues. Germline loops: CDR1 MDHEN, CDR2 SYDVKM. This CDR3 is CASSYVGGPNSPLHF. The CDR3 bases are TGTGCCAGCAGTTACGTCGGGGGGCCGAATTCACCCCTCCACTTT.

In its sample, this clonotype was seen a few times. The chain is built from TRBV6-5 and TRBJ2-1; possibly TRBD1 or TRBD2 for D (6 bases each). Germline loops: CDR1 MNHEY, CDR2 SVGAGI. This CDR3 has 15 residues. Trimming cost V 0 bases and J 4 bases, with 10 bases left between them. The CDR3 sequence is CASSYSKGGYNEQFF. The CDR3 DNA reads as TGTGCCAGCAGTTACTCAAAGGGGGGATACAATGAGCAGTTCTTC.

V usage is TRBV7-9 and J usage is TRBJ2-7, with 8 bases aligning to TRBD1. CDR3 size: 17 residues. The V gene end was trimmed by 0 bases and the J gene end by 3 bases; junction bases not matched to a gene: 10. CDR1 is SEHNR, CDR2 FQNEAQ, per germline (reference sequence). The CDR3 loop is CASSLAEDRDQLYEQYF. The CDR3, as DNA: TGTGCCAGCAGCTTAGCGGAGGACAGGGATCAACTCTACGAGCAGTACTTC.